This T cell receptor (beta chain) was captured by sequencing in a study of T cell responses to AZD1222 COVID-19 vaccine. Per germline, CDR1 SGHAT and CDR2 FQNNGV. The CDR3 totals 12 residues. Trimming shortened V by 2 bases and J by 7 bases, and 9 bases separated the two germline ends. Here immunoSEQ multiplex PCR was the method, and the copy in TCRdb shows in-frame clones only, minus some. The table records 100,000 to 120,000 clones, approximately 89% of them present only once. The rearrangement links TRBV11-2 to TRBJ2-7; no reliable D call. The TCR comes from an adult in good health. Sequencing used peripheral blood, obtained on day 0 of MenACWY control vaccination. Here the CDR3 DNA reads TGTGCCAGCAGCTTAAATGGGGATGAGCAGTACTTC. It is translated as CASSLNGDEQYF.